Below, 25 T cell receptor beta chains from the same sample are listed, as sequenced in a study of T-cell reconstitution after alpha-beta-depleted transplantation in children. Preparation of the TCRbeta library used unique molecular identifiers. Each CDR3 protein gets one entry after TCRdb re-called the PCR reads with MiXCR. The repertoire has some 240,000 distinct CDR3 sequences, around 13% of them found once; the top ten carry approximately 2.9%. Specimen: PBMCs from the stem cell graft donor, collected from the stem cell graft. Receptor source: a human donor who donated a stem cell graft to a child with acute lymphoblastic leukemia.

This clonotype showed up many times. The chain is built from TRBV28 and TRBJ1-4, with D unresolved. V was trimmed by 6 bases and J by 8 bases, leaving 10 bases between them. Per the germline V gene, CDR1 is MDHEN and CDR2 is SYDVKM. This CDR3 spans 12 amino acids. The CDR3 DNA follows: TGTGCCAGCAGATTAAACGGGGAAAAACTGTTTTTT. This sequence encodes CASRLNGEKLFF.

This rearrangement joins TRBV20-1 to TRBJ2-3; D gene unclear. V lost 6 bases and J 8 bases, leaving 15 bases between the germline ends. Per germline, CDR1 DFQATT and CDR2 SNEGSKA (reference sequence). The CDR3 is made up of 12 amino acids. The CDR3 reads CSAQYKHTTQYF. Written as DNA, the CDR3 is TGCAGTGCGCAATATAAGCATACTACGCAGTATTTT.

V and J are TRBV6-1 and TRBJ2-3, with 10 bases identical to TRBD2. CDR3 length equals 14 residues. Trimming cost V 6 bases and J 3 bases; bases outside gene matches: 3. Germline assignment: CDR1 MNHNS and CDR2 SASEGT. The CDR3 region is CASSLAGETDTQYF. The CDR3 coding sequence is TGTGCCAGCAGCCTAGCGGGAGAGACAGATACGCAGTATTTT.

This clonotype came up many times. This chain uses TRBV20-1 with TRBJ2-1, with D perhaps TRBD1 or TRBD2 (5 bases each). CDR1 DFQATT and CDR2 SNEGSKA come from the germline V gene (reference sequence). CDR3 length equals 15 residues. Trimming shortened V by 0 bases and J by 0 bases, and 9 bases separated the two germline ends. DNA for the CDR3: TGCAGTGCTAGAGAGGCAGGGAGCTCCTACAATGAGCAGTTCTTC. Translated, it gives CSAREAGSSYNEQFF.

Ten or more counts support this clonotype. This chain uses TRBV20-1 with TRBJ2-4; the D gene is possibly TRBD1 (5 bases). CDR3 length equals 13 residues. Trimming removed 7 bases from V and 0 bases from J, with 10 bases in between. Germline V gives CDR1 DFQATT, CDR2 SNEGSKA (reference sequence). In DNA form, the CDR3 reads TGCAGTGTTAGGGGATTAGCCAAAAACATTCAGTACTTC. It codes for CSVRGLAKNIQYF.

This clonotype was recorded at least ten times. This chain uses TRBV9 with TRBJ2-1; D unresolved. CDR1 and CDR2 (germline): SGDLS, YYNGEE. The V end lost 2 bases, the J end lost 0 bases, and 12 bases lay between the germline ends. There are 16 residues in the CDR3. The CDR3 DNA sequence: TGTGCCAGCAGCGTCTTGGGGTCCCTCTCCTACAATGAGCAGTTCTTC. Its translation is CASSVLGSLSYNEQFF.

This clonotype was observed many times. The chain couples TRBV10-2 to TRBJ2-4; no clear D gene. The V gene lost 2 bases and the J gene lost 0 bases, with 11 bases spanning the gap. This CDR3 comprises 16 residues. CDR1 is WSHSY, CDR2 SAAADI, per germline. For the CDR3, the DNA is TGCGCCAGCAGTGAGGCGGTCGCCTTAGCCAAAAACATTCAGTACTTC. This gives the protein CASSEAVALAKNIQYF.

Many counts were recorded for this clonotype. V and J are TRBV20-1 and TRBJ1-3; weak D call: TRBD1 (5 bases). The germline CDR1 and CDR2 sequences are DFQATT and SNEGSKA (reference sequence). The V end was cut by 5 bases, the J end by 0 bases, with 5 bases between. CDR3 size: 12 residues. The CDR3 loop reads CSAGHSGNTIYF. The CDR3 region has the DNA TGCAGTGCTGGACACTCTGGAAACACCATATATTTT.

The CDR3 nucleotides are TGCAGTGCCGAAGTGGCGTTGGAGACCCAGTACTTC. This gives the protein CSAEVALETQYF. The gene calls are TRBV20-1 and TRBJ2-5; no reliable D call. In germline, CDR1 is DFQATT, CDR2 SNEGSKA (reference sequence). The CDR3 length is 12 residues. Trimming removed 6 bases from V and 5 bases from J, with 13 bases in between.

This clonotype was found many times. This chain uses TRBV11-2 with TRBJ1-1; D remains ambiguous. The germline CDR1 and CDR2 sequences are SGHAT and FQNNGV. CDR3 length equals 15 residues. Trimming removed 1 base at V and 1 base at J, with 10 bases between. The CDR3 nucleotides are TGTGCCAGCAGCTTAGGAGCAGGCGCGAACACTGAAGCTTTCTTT. This translates into CASSLGAGANTEAFF.

This chain uses TRBV5-6 with TRBJ2-7; possibly TRBD2 for D (6 bases). Germline lookup yields CDR1 SGHDT and CDR2 YYEEEE. V lost 7 bases, J lost 6 bases, and 23 bases lay in between. The CDR3 loop spans 15 amino acids. CDR3 loop: CASGSLASETGEQYF. The CDR3 DNA is TGTGCCAGCGGAAGCCTAGCGTCTGAGACGGGCGAGCAGTACTTC.

In this sample, this clonotype turned up many times. V usage is TRBV4-1 and J usage is TRBJ1-1, with D possibly being TRBD1 (5 bases). The CDR3 has 15 amino acids. The V gene lost 0 bases and the J gene lost 3 bases, with 11 bases spanning the gap. CDR1 is MGHRA and CDR2 is YSYEKL in the germline V gene. CDR3 bases: TGCGCCAGCAGCCAAGACTGGGGGGGTGACACTGAAGCTTTCTTT. Its protein is CASSQDWGGDTEAFF.

This chain joins TRBV29-1 and TRBJ2-2, with unresolved D. The ends were cut back, 0 bases at V and 5 bases at J, with 13 bases in the middle. This CDR3 region has 15 residues. Germline V gene data show CDR1 as SQVTM and CDR2 as ANQGSEA. This chain's CDR3 is CSVEDISSRTGELFF. The CDR3 nucleotides read TGCAGCGTTGAAGACATCTCAAGTCGGACCGGGGAGCTGTTTTTT.

In this sample, this clonotype turned up many times. The CDR3 here is CASSPPSGLGDTGELFF. CDR3 bases: TGTGCCAGCTCACCACCGTCGGGACTGGGGGACACCGGGGAGCTGTTTTTT. J is TRBJ2-2 and V is TRBV18; tentative D call: TRBD2 (6 bases). CDR1 and CDR2 (germline): KGHSH, LQKENI. CDR3 length: 17 amino acids. The V and J ends lost 0 bases and 3 bases respectively, with 14 bases between them. Drawing the rest from reference TRBV18 and TRBJ2-2, the complete variable domain is NAGVMQNPRHLVRRRGQEARLRCSPMKGHSHVYWYRQLPEEGLKFMVYLQKENIIDESGMPKERFSAEFPKEGPSILRIQQVVRGDSAAYFCASSPPSGLGDTGELFFGEGSRLTVL.

This clonotype was counted ten times or more. The chain uses TRBV9 and TRBJ2-5; 11 bases are a match to TRBD2. Germline V CDR1 and CDR2: SGDLS, YYNGEE. V dropped 4 bases and J dropped 9; count of bases not matched to a gene: 14. The CDR3 contains 16 residues. The chain's CDR3 is CASSPGTSGHPGAQYF. In DNA, the CDR3 is TGTGCCAGCAGCCCCGGGACTAGCGGACACCCCGGGGCCCAGTACTTC.

This clonotype was observed a handful of times. A much larger clone is a single base away; this may be a read error. The chain couples TRBV7-2 to TRBJ1-1; D gene uncertain. The CDR3 has 14 residues. Trimming cost V 2 bases and J 3 bases, with 10 bases left between them. CDR1 is SGHTA, CDR2 FQGNSA, per germline. CDR3 DNA sequence: TGTGCCAGCAGCTTACTGAGTGCCTACACTGAAGCTTTCTTT. Amino acid sequence: CASSLLSAYTEAFF.

This clonotype was observed a few times. The V call is TRBV4-3, the J call TRBJ1-6, with D perhaps TRBD1 (6 bases). The CDR3 contains 20 residues. V was pared by 0 bases and J by 7 bases, with 25 bases between. Germline V gene sequence: CDR1 LGHNA, CDR2 YSLEER. The CDR3 sequence is CASSQEPLVAGQGYNSPLHF. CDR3 bases: TGCGCCAGCAGCCAAGAGCCCCTTGTCGCCGGGCAGGGGTACAATTCACCCCTCCACTTT.

Details on this clonotype: Relative to the germline gene, one junction end is altered; a read error may explain this. J is TRBJ2-1 and V is TRBV5-1, with 11 bases that match TRBD2. The CDR3 loop spans 16 amino acids. Per the germline V gene, CDR1 is SGHRS and CDR2 is YFSETQ. The CDR3 is CASSWGLAEQYNQQFF. CDR3 in DNA: TGCGCCAGCAGCTGGGGACTAGCGGAGCAGTACAATCAGCAGTTCTTC.

This clonotype was observed a handful of times. V is TRBV29-1 and J is TRBJ1-4; D is unclear. This CDR3 has 13 residues. Trimming left V 6 bases short and J 0 bases short, with 8 bases between. Germline CDR1 reads SQVTM; CDR2 reads ANQGSEA. Here the CDR3 DNA reads TGCAGCGTGTCAGGTGCAACTAATGAAAAACTGTTTTTT. This codes for CSVSGATNEKLFF.

This clonotype was observed many times. The V call is TRBV6-1, the J call TRBJ2-3, with D maybe TRBD1 (5 bases). The CDR3 runs to 15 residues. V shed 3 bases and J shed 8 bases, with 18 bases lying between them. Per the germline V gene, CDR1 is MNHNS and CDR2 is SASEGT. This CDR3 reads CASSDSRVSDVTQYF. The CDR3 region has the DNA TGTGCCAGCAGTGATTCCAGGGTCTCAGACGTTACGCAGTATTTT.

This clonotype was seen repeatedly, ten times or more. The chain joins TRBV7-3 to TRBJ2-3, with D perhaps matching TRBD1 (6 bases). The CDR3 is made up of 15 amino acids. Germline assignment: CDR1 SGHTA and CDR2 FQGTGA. V dropped 6 bases and J dropped 0 bases, with 13 bases sitting between them. The CDR3 is CASSKGTTSTDTQYF. The CDR3 bases are TGTGCCAGCAGTAAAGGGACAACTAGCACAGATACGCAGTATTTT.

The chain uses TRBV4-3 and TRBJ2-3; D gene ambiguous. V was pared by 2 bases and J by 3 bases, with 6 bases between. Germline values: CDR1 LGHNA, CDR2 YSLEER. The CDR3 spans 13 residues. The CDR3 sequence is CASSQIITDTQYF. The CDR3 nucleotides read TGCGCCAGCAGCCAAATCATAACAGATACGCAGTATTTT.

This clonotype occurred many times. The V gene is TRBV5-1, the J gene TRBJ1-3; D not resolved. Per germline, CDR1 SGHRS and CDR2 YFSETQ. CDR3 length equals 15 residues. V was trimmed by 3 bases and J by 1 base, leaving 11 bases between them. DNA of the CDR3: TGCGCCAGCAGCTACGACCAAGAGTCTGGAAACACCATATATTTT. It is translated as CASSYDQESGNTIYF.

This clonotype was found many times. The genes are TRBV5-1 and TRBJ2-7; no reliable D call. This CDR3 has 14 amino acids. V lost 7 bases and J lost 0, with 14 bases in between. Germline-derived CDR1 and CDR2 are SGHRS and YFSETQ. CDR3 coding DNA: TGCGCCAGCTCGCCAACGGGTAGCTCCTACGAGCAGTACTTC. Its protein product is CASSPTGSSYEQYF.

In regard to this clonotype: A much larger clone is a single base away; this may be a read error. This chain's CDR3 is CASSQDMGLRRWDTQYF. CDR3 DNA sequence: TGTGCCAGCAGCCAAGATATGGGTCTCAGGAGGTGGGATACGCAGTATTTT. The V call is TRBV4-2, the J call TRBJ2-3; maybe TRBD2 (5 bases). V lost 0 bases to trimming and J lost 6 bases, with 19 bases between them. Germline lookup yields CDR1 LGHNA and CDR2 YNFKEQ. This CDR3 has 17 residues.